A single sample is the source of the 5 T cell receptor beta chains below, sequenced in a study of T cell changes during pregnancy in multiple sclerosis. The repertoire was sequenced with immunoSEQ multiplex PCR; TCRdb's copy has only in-frame clones and lacks some. The profile shows 100,000 to 130,000 clones, under 95% of them singletons. The starting material was peripheral blood, obtained in the third trimester of pregnancy. These TCRs come from a female donor in good health, enrolled as a control in a pregnancy study.

V gene TRBV6-5 combines with J gene TRBJ1-2; 7 nucleotides agree with TRBD1. V was clipped by 7 bases and J by 7 bases; unmatched bases: 12. From germline, CDR1 is MNHEY and CDR2 SVGAGI. This CDR3 contains 14 residues. CDR3 region: CASTERQGLVGYTF. In DNA form, the CDR3 reads TGTGCCAGCACCGAAAGACAGGGACTGGTTGGCTACACCTTC.

A few counts support this clone. The genes are TRBV19 and TRBJ1-5; D is unresolved. Germline assignment: CDR1 LNHDA and CDR2 SQIVND (reference sequence). The CDR3 is 14 residues long. V was clipped by 10 bases and J by 2 bases, with 15 bases between them. The CDR3 protein is CATAVTGGNQPQHF. CDR3 coding DNA: TGTGCCACCGCAGTTACCGGAGGCAATCAGCCCCAGCATTTT.

The chain combines TRBV7-9 with TRBJ1-3; the D is unclear. The CDR3 runs to 15 residues. V was shortened by 1 base and J by 4 bases, with 11 bases between the two germline ends. Germline CDR1 SEHNR, CDR2 FQNEAQ (reference sequence). The CDR3 loop reads CASSLDAGTGNTIYF. The CDR3 DNA sequence: TGTGCCAGCAGCTTAGACGCAGGAACGGGAAACACCATATATTTT.

The chain carries TRBV7-2 and TRBJ2-1, with a possible D match to TRBD2 (6 bases). Trimming stripped 3 bases from V and 2 bases from J, with 11 bases between. The V gene's germline CDR1 is SGHTA and CDR2 FQGNSA. This CDR3 is built from 15 residues. In nucleotides, the CDR3 is TGTGCCAGCAGCTTCGGGGGTGCGACCTACAATGAGCAGTTCTTC. Translated, it gives CASSFGGATYNEQFF.

As regards this clone: At one end, the junction sequence differs from germline, possibly due to a read error. This sequence joins TRBV5-1 and TRBJ2-5; TRBD2 aligns across 9 bases. Looked up from germline, CDR1 is SGHRS and CDR2 is YFSETQ. The CDR3 consists of 16 residues. This CDR3 is CASSLAAAGGQETQYF. DNA of the CDR3: TGCGCCAGCAGCTTGGCCGCGGCGGGGGGGCAAGAAACCCAGTACTTC.